These 16 T cell receptor beta chains were sequenced from one sample in a study of blood T cell repertoires in COVID-19. Libraries were prepared by immunoSEQ multiplex PCR; TCRdb keeps only in-frame clonotypes and omits some of them. This table has around 190,000 clones, 79% appearing once. Sequenced sample: peripheral blood. The receptor set was obtained from a woman in her forties with COVID-19, enrolled during active disease.

The chain carries TRBV7-3 and TRBJ1-1; D is possibly TRBD1 (5 bases). Germline CDR1 reads SGHTA; CDR2 reads FQGTGA. The CDR3 contains 13 residues. V lost 3 bases and J 4 bases, leaving 9 bases between the germline ends. The CDR3 DNA reads as TGTGCCAGCAGCTTCCAGGGAGGCACTGAAGCTTTCTTT. Its protein is CASSFQGGTEAFF.

J is TRBJ2-7 and V is TRBV9; 8 nucleotides align to TRBD1. J gave up 5 bases and V 3 bases, and 10 bases lay outside the gene matches. CDR1 is SGDLS, CDR2 YYNGEE, per germline. The CDR3 runs to 15 residues. CDR3 DNA: TGTGCCAGCAGCGCCCGGGACAGGACCTTCAACGAGCAGTACTTC. It translates to CASSARDRTFNEQYF.

This chain joins TRBV10-2 and TRBJ2-2; 9 nucleotides match TRBD1. The V segment lost 4 bases and the J segment 6 bases; nucleotides outside the gene matches: 3. The CDR3 is 14 amino acids. Looked up from germline, CDR1 is WSHSY and CDR2 is SAAADI. The CDR3 nucleotides are TGCGCCAGCAGTGGGACAGGGGTGGCCGGGGAGCTGTTTTTT. Translating gives CASSGTGVAGELFF.

The chain uses TRBV19 and TRBJ1-4; D ambiguous. The V end lost 6 bases, the J end lost 8 bases, and 13 bases lay between the germline ends. The CDR3 loop spans 13 amino acids. Per germline, CDR1 LNHDA and CDR2 SQIVND (reference sequence). The CDR3 DNA is TGTGCCAGTAGGTGGGGAGTGGAAGAAAAACTGTTTTTT. It specifies CASRWGVEEKLFF.

This clone was seen once. The chain combines TRBV27 with TRBJ1-2, with TRBD1 as a possible D gene (5 bases). The CDR3 has 12 amino acids. Germline CDR1 reads MNHEY; CDR2 reads SMNVEV (reference sequence). Trimming shortened V by 6 bases and J by 4 bases, and 9 bases separated the two germline ends. CDR3 bases: TGTGCCAGCAGGGGGCCTTTCTATGGCTACACCTTC. Amino acid sequence: CASRGPFYGYTF.

The chain carries TRBV12-3 or TRBV12-4 and TRBJ2-3; weak D call: TRBD2 (6 bases). This CDR3 region has 13 residues. Trimming pared 8 bases from V and 8 bases from J, leaving 17 bases between. The CDR3 region has the DNA TGTGCCAGCGAGTCGGAGGGAGTGGGTACGCAGTATTTT. Its translation is CASESEGVGTQYF.

The rearrangement uses TRBV2 and TRBJ2-1; TRBD2 agrees at 9 bases. V shed 2 bases, J shed 7 bases, and the junction held 3 bases outside the gene matches. In germline, CDR1 is SNHLY, CDR2 FYNNEI. The CDR3 runs 14 residues. This chain's CDR3 is CASSELAGPNEQFF. The CDR3, as DNA: TGTGCCAGCAGTGAACTAGCGGGACCAAATGAGCAGTTCTTC.

CDR3 in DNA: TGTGCCAGCAGTTCAGACTTTGAAGCTTTCTTT. The encoded protein is CASSSDFEAFF. The chain recombines TRBV12-3 or TRBV12-4 with TRBJ1-1; D not certain. This CDR3 comprises 11 residues. V gave up 4 bases and J gave up 7 bases, with 7 bases separating them.

The chain links TRBV3-1 (or the pseudogene TRBV3-2) to TRBJ2-3; TRBD2 might be the D (5 bases). V dropped 4 bases and J dropped 12 bases, with 11 bases sitting between them. The length of the CDR3 is 11 residues. Per the germline V gene, CDR1 is LGHDT and CDR2 is YNNKEL (reference sequence). The CDR3 loop reads CASSLPGIQYF. CDR3 bases: TGTGCCAGCAGCCTACCGGGAATTCAGTATTTT.

The chain carries TRBV2 and TRBJ1-1; a possible D gene is TRBD1 (6 bases). Trimming stripped 1 base from V and 4 bases from J, with 13 bases between. In germline, CDR1 is SNHLY, CDR2 FYNNEI. The CDR3 is 15 amino acids. The CDR3 region has the DNA TGTGCCAGCAGTGAAGTAGTCAGGGGAAGCACTGAAGCTTTCTTT. Translation gives CASSEVVRGSTEAFF.

This clone was picked up one time. The chain uses TRBV18 and TRBJ2-1; 11 nucleotides line up with TRBD2. Germline CDR1 reads KGHSH; CDR2 reads LQKENI. This CDR3 region has 17 residues. Unmatched junction bases numbered 11, after V lost 5 bases and J lost 5 bases. The CDR3 sequence is CASSSSGTSGVNNEQFF. CDR3 sequence (DNA): TGTGCCAGCTCAAGTTCCGGGACTAGCGGAGTTAACAATGAGCAGTTCTTC.

The chain has TRBV7-2 and TRBJ2-7; 12 bases map to TRBD2. This CDR3 is built from 15 residues. Trimming removed 4 bases from V and 2 bases from J; junction bases left unmatched: 3. In germline, CDR1 is SGHTA, CDR2 FQGNSA. The CDR3 is CASSSTSGSPYEQYF. For the CDR3, the DNA is TGTGCCAGCAGCTCGACTAGCGGGAGTCCCTACGAGCAGTACTTC.

CDR3 loop: CASSGGGNVPNSPLHF. The CDR3 DNA reads as TGTGCCAGCAGCGGGGGGGGCAATGTTCCGAATTCACCCCTCCACTTT. The chain is built from TRBV9 and TRBJ1-6, with D possibly TRBD1 on 6 matching bases. Germline V gene sequence: CDR1 SGDLS, CDR2 YYNGEE. With 3 bases removed from V and 7 bases from J, the gap between germline ends came to 17 bases. This CDR3 is 16 amino acids long.

This chain links TRBV9 with TRBJ2-3; 10 nucleotides agree with TRBD2. Unmatched junction bases numbered 6, after V lost 5 bases and J lost 6 bases. The CDR3 loop spans 14 amino acids. Germline lookup yields CDR1 SGDLS and CDR2 YYNGEE. Written as DNA, the CDR3 is TGTGCCAGCAGTCCTAGCGGGAGTGGGGATACGCAGTATTTT. It is translated as CASSPSGSGDTQYF.

The V call is TRBV9, the J call TRBJ2-2, with 11 bases identical to TRBD2. Germline lookup yields CDR1 SGDLS and CDR2 YYNGEE. V trimming: 4 bases; J trimming: 5 bases; junction bases outside the gene matches: 4. The CDR3 runs to 15 residues. The CDR3 DNA sequence: TGTGCCAGCAGCCAGACTAGCGGGAAAACCGGGGAGCTGTTTTTT. It is translated as CASSQTSGKTGELFF.

The rearrangement joins TRBV5-4 to TRBJ2-5; TRBD2 agrees at 14 bases. Germline V gene lookup returns CDR1 SGHNT and CDR2 YYREEE (reference sequence). V lost 3 bases to trimming and J lost 5 bases; unmatched junction nucleotides: 6. The length of the CDR3 is 16 residues. The CDR3 is CASSSGTSGRYETQYF. The DNA of the CDR3 is TGTGCCAGCAGCTCCGGGACTAGCGGGAGATACGAGACCCAGTACTTC.